These 21 T cell receptor beta chains were all obtained from the same sample, sequenced in a study. TCRdb passed the RT-PCR reads through MiXCR, listing each CDR3 protein once. The data hold about 680,000 distinct CDR3 sequences, with approximately 14% observed a single time. The sample consisted of memory CD4+ T cells from blood. The origin of the receptors is a female donor in good health, serving as a healthy control.

The genes are TRBV7-3 and TRBJ2-2; D remains unclear. V was trimmed by 5 bases and J by 4 bases, leaving 11 bases between them. The CDR3 spans 14 residues. The germline gives CDR1 SGHTA, CDR2 FQGTGA. The CDR3 region is CASSLHVVTGELFF. CDR3 nucleotide sequence: TGTGCCAGCAGCCTCCATGTGGTCACCGGGGAGCTGTTTTTT.

The rearrangement uses TRBV28 and TRBJ2-7; 9 bases are shared with TRBD1. Germline V gives CDR1 MDHEN, CDR2 SYDVKM. V was pared by 8 bases and J by 2 bases, with 7 bases of the junction left unmatched. The CDR3 runs to 14 residues. The CDR3 region has the DNA TGTGCCAGCCGCCGGGGACAGGGCCCCTACGAGCAGTACTTC. Translated, it gives CASRRGQGPYEQYF.

This clonotype was seen at least ten times. The V call is TRBV4-2, the J call TRBJ2-5; a weak D match, TRBD2 (5 bases). The germline V gene has CDR1 LGHNA and CDR2 YNFKEQ. V was clipped by 2 bases and J by 2 bases, with 9 bases between them. The CDR3 sequence is 14 residues long. The CDR3 DNA follows: TGTGCCAGCAGCCAAAAGTCGGGGCAAGAGACCCAGTACTTC. Residues: CASSQKSGQETQYF.

The chain recombines TRBV6-5 with TRBJ2-4; 8 nucleotides align to TRBD2. The germline CDR1 and CDR2 sequences are MNHEY and SVGAGI. This CDR3 is built from 12 residues. Trimming at V came to 11 bases and at J to 5 bases, leaving 5 bases not matched to a gene. As DNA, the CDR3 is TGTGCCGTGCGGGGGGCACAAAACATTCAGTACTTC. Its translation: CAVRGAQNIQYF.

This clonotype was seen only a few times. The chain has TRBV20-1 and TRBJ1-2; no clear D. Per germline, CDR1 DFQATT and CDR2 SNEGSKA (reference sequence). The length of the CDR3 is 13 residues. Trimming shortened V by 6 bases and J by 4 bases, and 15 bases separated the two germline ends. The DNA of the CDR3 is TGCAGTGCGAGGACGAGGAATGGCTATGGCTACACCTTC. It translates to CSARTRNGYGYTF.

The V call is TRBV28, the J call TRBJ2-7; D gene unclear. The CDR3 is 12 residues long. The germline gives CDR1 MDHEN, CDR2 SYDVKM. Trimming shortened V by 1 base and J by 5 bases, and 6 bases separated the two germline ends. CDR3 nucleotides: TGTGCCAGCAGTTTATCTGGGGACGAGCAGTACTTC. It translates to CASSLSGDEQYF. Variable domain in full (rest from reference TRBV28 and TRBJ2-7): DVKVTQSSRYLVKRTGEKVFLECVQDMDHENMFWYRQDPGLGLRLIYFSYDVKMKEKGDIPEGYSVSREKKERFSLILESASTNQTSMYLCASSLSGDEQYFGPGTRLTVT.

This clonotype came up a few times. The chain links TRBV4-3 to TRBJ2-3; D is perhaps TRBD2 (7 bases). Germline loops: CDR1 LGHNA, CDR2 YSLEER. CDR3 length: 18 residues. Trimming took off 0 bases at V and 5 bases at J, with 21 bases between the two ends. CDR3 nucleotide sequence: TGCGCCAGCAGCCAAGAGGGGGGGCAGGTATCATCGTTAGATACGCAGTATTTT. It encodes CASSQEGGQVSSLDTQYF.

This clonotype was recorded a few times. The gene calls are TRBV6-1 and TRBJ2-7; 7 bases are a match to TRBD1. Losses at the gene ends were 6 bases for V and 6 bases for J; bases not matched to a gene: 14. Germline lookup yields CDR1 MNHNS and CDR2 SASEGT. This CDR3 spans 15 amino acids. The CDR3 protein is CASRSDRVVFSEQYF. The CDR3 DNA sequence: TGTGCCAGCAGATCCGACAGGGTCGTTTTCTCCGAGCAGTACTTC.

The rearrangement joins TRBV20-1 to TRBJ2-3, with D tentatively TRBD1 or TRBD2 (5 bases each). Per germline, CDR1 DFQATT and CDR2 SNEGSKA (reference sequence). Trimming stripped 5 bases from V and 1 base from J, with 19 bases between. The CDR3 extends over 16 amino acids. The CDR3: CSAEGTPGTRTDTQYF. The CDR3 region has the DNA TGCAGTGCTGAAGGGACCCCGGGGACGCGCACAGATACGCAGTATTTT.

This clonotype appeared a few times. The V and J genes are TRBV4-3 and TRBJ2-1, with 13 bases fitting TRBD2. This CDR3 contains 16 residues. The V segment lost 6 bases and the J segment 6 bases; nucleotides outside the gene matches: 8. Germline loops: CDR1 LGHNA, CDR2 YSLEER. The CDR3: CASSGLLAGGPNEQFF. CDR3 DNA sequence: TGCGCCAGCAGTGGTTTACTAGCGGGGGGGCCCAATGAGCAGTTCTTC.

At least ten counts were recorded for this clonotype. The V and J genes are TRBV4-1 and TRBJ1-5, with 8 bases fitting TRBD1. J gave up 1 base and V 2 bases, and 10 bases lay outside the gene matches. The CDR3 contains 18 residues. From germline, CDR1 is MGHRA and CDR2 YSYEKL. This CDR3 reads CASSQTGGQGLSNQPQHF. The CDR3 region has the DNA TGCGCCAGCAGCCAAACCGGTGGACAGGGCTTGAGCAATCAGCCCCAGCATTTT.

This clonotype was recorded many times. One end of the junction varies from germline; a read error may be responsible. The DNA for the CDR3 is TGTGCTAGCAGCTTAGGACAGGGGTCAGATACGCAGTATTTT. Translated: CASSLGQGSDTQYF. The J gene is TRBJ2-3, the V gene TRBV7-7; TRBD1 matches 9 bases. This CDR3 is 14 amino acids long. In germline, CDR1 is SSHAT, CDR2 FNYEAQ (reference sequence).

The chain combines TRBV24-1 with TRBJ2-2; 7 positions match TRBD2. The CDR3 contains 17 residues. The germline V gene encodes CDR1 KGHDR and CDR2 SFDVKD. Trimming at V came to 0 bases and at J to 1 base, leaving 4 bases not matched to a gene. The CDR3 sequence: CATSDLGLAENTGELFF. CDR3 coding DNA: TGTGCCACCAGTGATTTGGGCCTAGCGGAGAACACCGGGGAGCTGTTTTTT.

There are a few counts of this clonotype. The V call is TRBV30, the J call TRBJ1-1; D is uncertain. The CDR3 covers 16 residues. Germline loops: CDR1 GTSNPN, CDR2 SVGIG (reference sequence). The V gene lost 1 base and the J gene lost 0 bases, with 15 bases spanning the gap. The CDR3 sequence: CAWSARDSGMNTEAFF. The CDR3 DNA reads as TGTGCCTGGAGTGCCCGGGATTCGGGAATGAACACTGAAGCTTTCTTT.

The V and J genes are TRBV20-1 and TRBJ2-1; tentative D call: TRBD2 (7 bases). The CDR3 runs to 18 residues. V gave up 5 bases and J gave up 0 bases, with 23 bases separating them. Germline V lookup: CDR1 DFQATT, CDR2 SNEGSKA (reference sequence). The CDR3 sequence: CSAGGGLGRSSSYNEQFF. The CDR3 bases are TGCAGTGCTGGGGGGGGGCTAGGCCGGTCAAGCTCCTACAATGAGCAGTTCTTC.

V gene TRBV7-2 combines with J gene TRBJ1-6; TRBD1 might be the D (5 bases). Trimming shortened V by 1 base and J by 8 bases, and 9 bases separated the two germline ends. CDR3 size: 14 residues. CDR1 and CDR2 from the germline V gene are SGHTA and FQGNSA. CDR3 in amino acids: CASSLGQYYSPLHF. CDR3 coding DNA: TGTGCCAGCAGCTTAGGACAGTACTATTCACCCCTCCACTTT.

There are a few counts of this clonotype. V is TRBV11-2 and J is TRBJ1-6; D unclear. The CDR3 contains 14 residues. From germline, CDR1 is SGHAT and CDR2 FQNNGV. V was cut by 3 bases and J by 7 bases, with 10 bases left in between. The CDR3 spells CASSFSRGNSPLHF. CDR3 nucleotides: TGTGCCAGCAGCTTCTCCCGGGGAAATTCACCCCTCCACTTT.

This clonotype was recorded many times. The rearrangement joins TRBV28 to TRBJ2-7; the D is unclear. Trimming left V 11 bases short and J 0 bases short, with 11 bases between. Germline CDR1 is MDHEN and CDR2 is SYDVKM. The CDR3 runs to 12 residues. The CDR3 is CAPPALSYEQYF. The DNA for the CDR3 is TGTGCCCCTCCGGCACTCTCCTACGAGCAGTACTTC.

This clonotype was recorded a few times. The chain has TRBV27 and TRBJ2-3, with no clear D. The germline gives CDR1 MNHEY, CDR2 SMNVEV (reference sequence). The CDR3 spans 13 residues. CDR3 coding DNA: TGTCCACCCACGCCCACGGGCACAGATACGCAGTATTTT. Protein: CPPTPTGTDTQYF.

The CDR3 region has the DNA TGTGCCTGGAGTGCAGGGCCCAACCAGCCCCAGCATTTT. Translating it yields CAWSAGPNQPQHF. The V call is TRBV30, the J call TRBJ1-5; TRBD1 is a possible D gene (5 bases). The CDR3 loop spans 13 amino acids. V lost 1 base and J lost 7, with 11 bases in between. The V gene's germline CDR1 is GTSNPN and CDR2 SVGIG (reference sequence).

V gene TRBV6-2 or TRBV6-3 combines with J gene TRBJ2-5; perhaps TRBD2 as D (6 bases). V lost 6 bases to trimming and J lost 4 bases, with 9 bases between them. Germline CDR1 MNHEY, CDR2 SVGEGT. The CDR3 length is 12 residues. CDR3 bases: TGTGCCAGCAGGGTGCGGGGAGAGACCCAGTACTTC. Its translation is CASRVRGETQYF.